This TCR beta chain was sequenced in a study of cytomegalovirus exposure and HLA in healthy donors. Study conclusions and caveats: A link between a missense DCLRE1C variant and TCR beta V- and J-gene trimming emerged from a later analysis. Later analysis placed DRB1 highest and HLA-C lowest in TCR association rates, which differed by HLA locus. Earlier analysis looked at TCR beta V segments, and most were productive about 90% or about 30% of the time.

60 Vbeta and 13 Jbeta primers were used in PCR. The repertoire was sequenced with immunoSEQ multiplex PCR; TCRdb's copy has only in-frame clones and lacks some. The sample yields about 160,000 clones, roughly 63% seen once. About this clone: Antigen: not known.

CDR1 and CDR2 (germline): MDHEN, SYDVKM. CDR3 length equals 15 residues. The V gene end was trimmed by 2 bases and the J gene end by 6 bases; junction bases not matched to a gene: 4. The chain couples TRBV28 to TRBJ1-5, with TRBD1 matching over 10 bases. The receptor was isolated from a woman in her sixties or seventies in good health and CMV-seropositive. Sequenced sample: PBMCs. The CDR3 DNA reads TGTGCCAGCAGTTTAGGCGGGACAGGGGCTCAGCCCCAGCATTTT. Translation gives CASSLGGTGAQPQHF.